These 31 T cell receptor beta chains came from one sample sequenced in a study of blood T cell repertoires in COVID-19. Some clones are missing from TCRdb's copy, which holds only in-frame ones; the method was immunoSEQ multiplex PCR. There are approximately 72,000 clones in the sample; roughly 83% occur only once, and around a sixth lies in the top ten. The sample taken for sequencing was peripheral blood. The source of these receptors is a woman of 80 years or more with acute or convalescent COVID-19.

This clone occurred a few times. The rearrangement joins TRBV24-1 to TRBJ2-1; 10 bases are a match to TRBD2. Germline V CDR1 and CDR2: KGHDR, SFDVKD. The CDR3 runs 15 residues. Trimming cost V 8 bases and J 0 bases; bases outside gene matches: 3. For the CDR3, the DNA is TGTGCCACCATGAAGCGGGAGGGCTCCTACAATGAGCAGTTCTTC. Its translation: CATMKREGSYNEQFF.

V is TRBV5-1 and J is TRBJ2-1; TRBD2 is a possible D gene (5 bases). CDR3 length equals 13 residues. Germline lookup yields CDR1 SGHRS and CDR2 YFSETQ. Trimming stripped 4 bases from V and 7 bases from J, with 12 bases between. DNA for the CDR3: TGCGCCAGCAGCGCGGAGAGGGCTAATGAGCAGTTCTTC. Translated, it gives CASSAERANEQFF.

The chain has TRBV9 and TRBJ1-1, with unresolved D. The V gene lost 0 bases and the J gene lost 4 bases, with 7 bases spanning the gap. The CDR3 totals 13 residues. The germline V gene encodes CDR1 SGDLS and CDR2 YYNGEE. CDR3 sequence: CASSVVEGTEAFF. The CDR3, as DNA: TGTGCCAGCAGCGTAGTCGAGGGCACTGAAGCTTTCTTT.

The V and J genes are TRBV5-4 and TRBJ2-7, with D perhaps TRBD1 (5 bases). Germline V gene data show CDR1 as SGHNT and CDR2 as YYREEE (reference sequence). V lost 3 bases, J lost 4 bases, and 17 bases lay in between. The CDR3 loop spans 15 amino acids. The CDR3 nucleotides read TGTGCCAGCAGCTCAAAAGGGGCAGGGCCTTACGAGCAGTACTTC. Protein sequence: CASSSKGAGPYEQYF.

V and J are TRBV10-1 and TRBJ2-1, with 9 bases matching TRBD2. Germline V gene sequence: CDR1 WNHNN, CDR2 SYGVQD (reference sequence). Trimming at V came to 3 bases and at J to 5 bases, leaving 5 bases not matched to a gene. The CDR3 is 15 amino acids. CDR3 DNA: TGCGCCAGCAGTGAAGAAGCTAGCGGGGACAATGAGCAGTTCTTC. This gives the protein CASSEEASGDNEQFF.

This chain uses TRBV2 with TRBJ2-1; D is perhaps TRBD1 (6 bases). CDR1 and CDR2 from the germline V gene are SNHLY and FYNNEI. V lost 5 bases and J lost 9, with 11 bases in between. CDR3 length equals 12 residues. This chain's CDR3 is CASSRDTGEQFF. CDR3 nucleotides: TGTGCCAGCAGTCGGGACACGGGTGAGCAGTTCTTC.

V usage is TRBV2 and J usage is TRBJ2-7, with TRBD2 identical over 10 bases. V dropped 6 bases and J dropped 3; count of bases not matched to a gene: 5. Looked up from germline, CDR1 is SNHLY and CDR2 is FYNNEI. This CDR3 has 14 residues. Here the CDR3 DNA reads TGTGCCAGCAGCCAGCGGGAGGGCAACTACGAGCAGTACTTC. It translates to CASSQREGNYEQYF.

The V and J genes are TRBV29-1 and TRBJ2-2; D is perhaps TRBD1 (5 bases). The germline V gene has CDR1 SQVTM and CDR2 ANQGSEA. V shed 4 bases and J shed 4 bases, with 10 bases lying between them. This CDR3 has 13 amino acids. CDR3 sequence: CSVGRVATGELFF. For the CDR3, the DNA is TGCAGCGTTGGCAGGGTTGCCACCGGGGAGCTGTTTTTT.

The chain uses TRBV3-1 (or the pseudogene TRBV3-2) and TRBJ2-7, with 14 bases aligning to TRBD2. The CDR3 extends over 15 amino acids. With V trimmed by 4 bases and J by 3 bases, 2 bases remained unmatched. Germline CDR1 is LGHDT and CDR2 is YNNKEL (reference sequence). The CDR3 coding sequence is TGTGCCAGCAGCCGAGGGACTAGCGGGAGCTACGAGCAGTACTTC. Amino acids: CASSRGTSGSYEQYF.

The CDR3 region is CASSLARGNTIYF. As DNA, the CDR3 is TGTGCCAGCAGCTTAGCGCGGGGCAACACCATATATTTT. V is TRBV7-8 and J is TRBJ1-3; weak D call: TRBD1 (5 bases). V lost 0 bases to trimming and J lost 7 bases, with 7 bases between them. The germline gives CDR1 SGHVS, CDR2 FQNEAQ. The CDR3 loop spans 13 amino acids.

This clone was observed a few times. This rearrangement joins TRBV5-4 to TRBJ1-4; 11 bases agree with TRBD1. CDR1 SGHNT and CDR2 YYREEE come from the germline V gene (reference sequence). The V and J ends lost 0 bases and 3 bases, in that order; junction bases with no gene match: 4. The CDR3 is 17 residues long. CDR3 protein: CASSLGMGQGANEKLFF. CDR3 nucleotide sequence: TGTGCCAGCAGCTTGGGTATGGGACAGGGGGCTAATGAAAAACTGTTTTTT.

This chain joins TRBV20-1 and TRBJ1-2; TRBD1 agrees at 10 bases. The germline V gene encodes CDR1 DFQATT and CDR2 SNEGSKA (reference sequence). V trimming: 3 bases; J trimming: 13 bases; junction bases outside the gene matches: 5. The CDR3 is 11 amino acids. The CDR3 nucleotides are TGCAGTGCTAGCGGACAGGGGGATAGCACCTTC. This encodes CSASGQGDSTF.

In DNA form, the CDR3 reads TGTGCCAGCAGCTCCAGGGGAGAGACCCAGTACTTC. Translated: CASSSRGETQYF. The chain links TRBV11-3 to TRBJ2-5, with a possible D match to TRBD1 (6 bases). Germline V gene data show CDR1 as SGHNT and CDR2 as YENEEA. V lost 4 bases and J lost 4, with 7 bases in between. The length of the CDR3 is 12 residues.

This chain uses TRBV19 with TRBJ1-1; 7 bases fit TRBD1. CDR1 and CDR2 (germline): LNHDA, SQIVND (reference sequence). This CDR3 is 15 amino acids long. V was clipped by 9 bases and J by 0 bases; unmatched bases: 10. CDR3 residues: CARGRQGLMNTEAFF. The CDR3 DNA follows: TGTGCCAGGGGAAGACAGGGACTCATGAACACTGAAGCTTTCTTT.

The CDR3 reads CASSQGSGQLYGYTF. CDR3 nucleotides: TGTGCCAGCAGCCAAGGCTCAGGACAACTCTATGGCTACACCTTC. The V and J genes are TRBV3-1 (or the pseudogene TRBV3-2) and TRBJ1-2; D possibly corresponds to TRBD1 (5 bases). The V gene's germline CDR1 is LGHDT and CDR2 YNNKEL (reference sequence). The CDR3 runs 15 residues. Trimming left V 1 base short and J 4 bases short, with 13 bases between.

This chain connects TRBV19 to TRBJ1-2, with D tentatively TRBD1 (5 bases). This CDR3 comprises 14 residues. V was clipped by 0 bases and J by 5 bases, with 10 bases between them. Looked up from germline, CDR1 is LNHDA and CDR2 is SQIVND (reference sequence). The chain's CDR3 is CASSIDGREYGYTF. CDR3 DNA sequence: TGTGCCAGTAGTATAGACGGCAGGGAATATGGCTACACCTTC.

The CDR3 reads CASSPWADNTEAFF. CDR3 in DNA: TGTGCCAGCTCACCATGGGCAGATAACACTGAAGCTTTCTTT. This sequence joins TRBV18 and TRBJ1-1; D ambiguous. Per germline, CDR1 KGHSH and CDR2 LQKENI. V lost 2 bases and J lost 2, with 9 bases in between. CDR3 length equals 14 residues.

This clone was seen more than once but under ten times. V and J are TRBV11-2 and TRBJ2-4, with 9 positions matching TRBD2. Germline V gene data show CDR1 as SGHAT and CDR2 as FQNNGV. Trimming cost V 5 bases and J 6 bases; bases outside gene matches: 11. This CDR3 contains 16 residues. The CDR3 loop reads CASSPLRGGAGNIQYF. DNA for the CDR3: TGTGCCAGCAGCCCCCTGCGGGGGGGGGCGGGAAACATTCAGTACTTC.

The J gene is TRBJ2-5, the V gene TRBV6-5; 7 positions agree with TRBD1. J lost 9 bases, V lost 0 bases, and 7 bases had no gene match. The germline V gene has CDR1 MNHEY and CDR2 SVGAGI. The CDR3 covers 14 residues. CDR3 nucleotide sequence: TGTGCCAGCAGTTACTCGGCCGGGCAGGGGGCCCAGTACTTC. Translated, it gives CASSYSAGQGAQYF.

This clone has only a few counts. The chain combines TRBV9 with TRBJ1-1; TRBD1 matches 8 bases. Trimming cost V 2 bases and J 3 bases; bases outside gene matches: 6. The germline CDR1 and CDR2 sequences are SGDLS and YYNGEE. The CDR3 contains 15 residues. The CDR3 loop is CASSVSGGADTEAFF. The CDR3 DNA reads as TGTGCCAGCAGCGTTTCAGGGGGCGCTGACACTGAAGCTTTCTTT.

The gene calls are TRBV7-3 and TRBJ1-2; TRBD1 matches 7 bases. The CDR3 loop spans 13 amino acids. Germline CDR1 reads SGHTA; CDR2 reads FQGTGA. V shed 5 bases and J 10 bases; nucleotides not matched to a gene: 10. CDR3 protein: CASSPTTGIDYTF. Here the CDR3 DNA reads TGTGCCAGCAGCCCCACGACAGGGATCGACTACACCTTC. Drawing the rest from reference TRBV7-3 and TRBJ1-2, the complete variable domain is GAGVSQTPSNKVTEKGKYVELRCDPISGHTALYWYRQSLGQGPEFLIYFQGTGAADDSGLPNDRFFAVRPEGSVSTLKIQRTERGDSAVYLCASSPTTGIDYTFGSGTRLTVV.

This clone was observed a single time. The rearrangement joins TRBV9 to TRBJ2-7; possibly TRBD2 for D (5 bases). The CDR3 loop spans 13 amino acids. The germline V gene encodes CDR1 SGDLS and CDR2 YYNGEE. V lost 4 bases and J lost 3, with 11 bases in between. The CDR3 here is CASSTRPGYEQYF. The CDR3 DNA reads TGTGCCAGCAGCACTAGACCTGGCTACGAGCAGTACTTC. Using reference TRBV9 and TRBJ2-7 for the parts outside the CDR3, the full variable domain is DSGVTQTPKHLITATGQRVTLRCSPRSGDLSVYWYQQSLDQGLQFLIQYYNGEERAKGNILERFSAQQFPDLHSELNLSSLELGDSALYFCASSTRPGYEQYFGPGTRLTVT.

Note on this clone: This CDR3 is also generated by other DNA sequences in the sample. The chain combines TRBV5-1 with TRBJ2-3; TRBD2 matches at 7 bases. Germline CDR1 reads SGHRS; CDR2 reads YFSETQ. Trimming took 2 bases from V and 0 from J; bases not matched to a gene: 3. The CDR3 is 15 residues long. CDR3 coding DNA: TGCGCCAGCAGCTTAGCGGGGACTAGCACAGATACGCAGTATTTT. Translated: CASSLAGTSTDTQYF. Filled out from reference TRBV5-1 and TRBJ2-3, the complete variable domain reads KAGVTQTPRYLIKTRGQQVTLSCSPISGHRSVSWYQQTPGQGLQFLFEYFSETQRNKGNFPGRFSGRQFSNSRSEMNVSTLELGDSALYLCASSLAGTSTDTQYFGPGTRLTVL.

This clone was found a few times. The rearrangement uses TRBV6-5 and TRBJ1-1, with D tentatively TRBD1 (6 bases). V lost 7 bases, J lost 11 bases, and 23 bases lay in between. CDR1 and CDR2 from the germline V gene are MNHEY and SVGAGI. The length of the CDR3 is 14 residues. The CDR3 nucleotides are TGTGCCAGCATCCTGGGGGGGGCGCAGGGGTTGGCTTTCTTT. Its protein product is CASILGGAQGLAFF.

In the case of this clone: One end of the junction fails to match germline, which may point to a read error. This chain connects TRBV7-7 to TRBJ2-2; 9 bases are a match to TRBD1. The CDR3 extends over 15 amino acids. Germline CDR1 is SSHAT and CDR2 is FNYEAQ (reference sequence). The CDR3 DNA sequence: TGTGCTAGCAGCCCGGACAGGGGAGACACCGGGGAGCTGTTTTTT. Its protein product is CASSPDRGDTGELFF.

CDR3 in amino acids: CASSFAGPRDTQYF. DNA of the CDR3: TGTGCCAGCAGCTTCGCGGGACCTAGAGATACGCAGTATTTT. The gene calls are TRBV7-2 and TRBJ2-3, with a tentative D call TRBD2 (6 bases). Germline CDR1 and CDR2: SGHTA and FQGNSA. The CDR3 has 14 residues. V lost 3 bases to trimming and J lost 5 bases, with 12 bases between them.

The chain combines TRBV10-2 with TRBJ2-5, with 7 bases aligning to TRBD2. Germline V gives CDR1 WSHSY, CDR2 SAAADI. This CDR3 has 17 amino acids. V shed 3 bases and J 4 bases; nucleotides not matched to a gene: 14. The CDR3 sequence is CASSDGSGTGIGETQYF. CDR3 bases: TGCGCCAGCAGTGATGGGAGCGGGACGGGCATTGGAGAGACCCAGTACTTC.

The rearrangement joins TRBV15 to TRBJ2-7; D possibly corresponds to TRBD1 (6 bases). V lost 3 bases and J lost 3, with 12 bases in between. CDR1 and CDR2 from the germline V gene are LNHNV and YYDKDF (reference sequence). The CDR3 length is 14 residues. The CDR3 reads CATSRADRNYEQYF. As DNA, the CDR3 is TGTGCCACCAGCAGGGCTGACAGGAACTACGAGCAGTACTTC. Combining the CDR3 with reference TRBV15 and TRBJ2-7 gives the whole variable domain DAMVIQNPRYQVTQFGKPVTLSCSQTLNHNVMYWYQQKSSQAPKLLFHYYDKDFNNEADTPDNFQSRRPNTSFCFLDIRSPGLGDTAMYLCATSRADRNYEQYFGPGTRLTVT.

The rearrangement links TRBV6-1 to TRBJ1-2; 11 bases line up with TRBD1. The CDR3 length is 16 residues. In germline, CDR1 is MNHNS, CDR2 SASEGT. Losses at the gene ends were 2 bases for V and 2 bases for J; bases not matched to a gene: 4. The CDR3 here is CASSEFGQGANYGYTF. DNA for the CDR3: TGTGCCAGCAGTGAATTCGGACAGGGGGCCAACTATGGCTACACCTTC.

J is TRBJ1-1 and V is TRBV29-1; D remains ambiguous. The V end lost 6 bases, the J end lost 1 base, and 6 bases lay between the germline ends. Germline V gene data show CDR1 as SQVTM and CDR2 as ANQGSEA. This CDR3 spans 11 amino acids. The CDR3 bases are TGCAGCGTAACACAGAACACTGAAGCTTTCTTT. Its translation is CSVTQNTEAFF.

This chain joins TRBV18 and TRBJ1-5; 7 nucleotides align to TRBD1. Germline CDR1 KGHSH, CDR2 LQKENI. With V trimmed by 5 bases and J by 4 bases, 5 bases remained unmatched. The CDR3 length is 14 residues. The CDR3 here is CASSGGQKNQPQHF. CDR3 DNA sequence: TGTGCCAGCTCAGGGGGACAGAAGAATCAGCCCCAGCATTTT.